The source of this T cell receptor (beta chain) is a study of graft-versus-host responses after intestinal transplantation (dated by TCRdb to the early 2020s). For context, the study as a whole: The transplants that recipients got were multivisceral, liver-intestinal, or isolated intestinal. Samples from a few later patients were sequenced in-house on an Illumina MiSeq with MiXCR processing rather than by the commercial service. A peak of at least 4% donor T cells among recipient peripheral blood mononuclear cells was the definition used for donor T cell macrochimerism. The cohort enrolled about two dozen intestinal transplant recipients including one retransplant, and 3 patients lacking pretransplant specimens were excluded. Every recipient was given anti-thymocyte globulin induction, followed by about 3 years of maintenance tacrolimus and steroids. After intestinal transplantation, graft-versus-host and host-versus-graft alloreactive T cell clones in the graft, circulation and bone marrow were tracked using bulk TCR-beta CDR3 sequencing. To identify alloreactive clones, pre-transplant mixed lymphocyte reaction products were sequenced and compared with unstimulated pre-transplant donor and recipient T cells. The paper as a whole reports these results and caveats: The conclusions were limited by the relatively low number and heterogeneity of the intestinal transplant patients. Peak levels of circulating GvH clones were associated with declines in HvG clones early after transplant. High GvH to HvG T cell clonal ratios were observed in the allografts of patients with donor T cell macrochimerism. GvH clones were detected in recipient bone marrow, and some appeared earlier in ileal mucosa or blood, consistent with an intestinal mucosal origin.

Libraries were built with the immunoSEQ multiplex PCR assay. For most patients, genomic DNA was isolated with the Qiagen DNeasy Blood and Tissue Kit and sent frozen to Adaptive Biotechnologies for TCR sequencing. Adaptive Biotechnologies carried out high-throughput TCR-beta CDR3 sequencing of genomic DNA for most patients. From the authors' description of their analysis: TCR sequencing data were retrieved from Adaptive's ImmunoSEQ software for roughly 17 patients, whereas a few other patients were processed with MiXCR and VDJtools. To correct CD4 versus CD8 sorting errors, sequences present in both subsets at a frequency ratio below 5:1 were removed. Because the origin of CDR3 nucleotide sequences shared between donor and recipient could not be assigned, those sequences were removed. Alloreactive clones required at least 2-fold expansion over unstimulated cells and minimum CFSE-low frequency of 0.002% (template counts) or 0.001% (read counts). Mappable clones were those detected in sequenced pre-transplant spleen, lymph node, or MLR CFSE-low populations of the donor or recipient. The cumulative frequency of alloreactive clones was calculated as a percentage of all sequences, weighted by copy number. Here the immuneACCESS table is served through TCRdb, limited to in-frame sequences with V and J called. Missing clones are a known gap in these copies; in checked studies unresolved V genes cover under half, and the rest lacks a known reason. The D gene and trimming were derived from the DNA, and the V and J assignments and clone size from that table. This sample lists some 14,000 clones; roughly 30% were detected once. Around 6% of the sample goes to the ten largest clones.

This sample's time point label indicates: cells obtained before transplantation from donor or recipient. In mixed lymphocyte reactions, some 200,000 CFSE-labeled pre-transplant responders were plated with some 200,000 irradiated violet-dye-labeled stimulators and cultured for less than 7 days. Proliferating CD3+CD4+CFSE-low and CD3+CD8+CFSE-low responder cells were FACS-sorted on a BD Influx sorter after the mixed lymphocyte reaction. CDR1 and CDR2 were assigned from the germline V gene (reference sequence) as SEHNR and FQNEAQ. CDR3 length: 19 amino acids, cysteine to phenylalanine. Only CDR3 DNA is held: 57 bases, read in frame from base 1. V lost 5 bases and J lost 1 base, and the count of bases not matched to a germline gene is 15. This clone was picked up a small number of times. Per-base qualities were not stored, and no clone one base away is much larger.

The rearranged chain carries TRBV7-9 and TRBJ1-2, with 11 bases matching TRBD1. Specimen: alloreactive CD4+ T cells from a mixed lymphocyte reaction culture, collected before intestinal transplant. Read against the paper, the sample's cell subset or site label means: CFSE-low proliferating T cells sorted from roughly six-day pre-transplant mixed lymphocyte reaction (GvH or HvG direction). This TCR derives from a human patient who received an intestinal transplant. The CDR3: CASSPIPGTGGGLNYGYTF. The nucleotide sequence reads as follows: TGTGCCAGCAGCCCCATCCCCGGGACAGGGGGGGGACTTAACTATGGCTACACCTTC.